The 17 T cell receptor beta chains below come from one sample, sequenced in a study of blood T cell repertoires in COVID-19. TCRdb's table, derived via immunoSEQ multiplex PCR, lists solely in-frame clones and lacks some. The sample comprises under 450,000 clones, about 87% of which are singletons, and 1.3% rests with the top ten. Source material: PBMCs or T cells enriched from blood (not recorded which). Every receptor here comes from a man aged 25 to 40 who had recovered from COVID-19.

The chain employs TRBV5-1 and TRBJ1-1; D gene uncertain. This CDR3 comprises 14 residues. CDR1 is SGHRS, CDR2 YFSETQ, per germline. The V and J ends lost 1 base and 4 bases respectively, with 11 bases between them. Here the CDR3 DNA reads TGCGCCAGCAGCTTGATAGAATATGGCACTGAAGCTTTCTTT. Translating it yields CASSLIEYGTEAFF.

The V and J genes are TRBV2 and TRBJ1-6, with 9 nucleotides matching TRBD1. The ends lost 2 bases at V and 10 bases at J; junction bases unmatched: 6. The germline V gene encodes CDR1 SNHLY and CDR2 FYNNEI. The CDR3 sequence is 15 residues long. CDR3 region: CASSESGQGVSPLHF. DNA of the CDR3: TGTGCCAGCAGTGAATCGGGACAGGGTGTATCACCCCTCCACTTT.

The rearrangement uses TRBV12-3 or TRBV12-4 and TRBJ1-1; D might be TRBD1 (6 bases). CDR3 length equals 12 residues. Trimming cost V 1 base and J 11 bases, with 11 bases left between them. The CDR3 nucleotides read TGTGCCAGCAGTTTAGTAGGGGGTGGGGCTTTCTTT. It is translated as CASSLVGGGAFF.

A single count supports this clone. CDR3 nucleotide sequence: TGTGCCAGCAGGGATCGTTATAGCGGCACTGAAGCTTTCTTT. Residues: CASRDRYSGTEAFF. The chain links TRBV7-2 to TRBJ1-1; D remains ambiguous. The V gene's germline CDR1 is SGHTA and CDR2 FQGNSA. The ends were cut back, 6 bases at V and 4 bases at J, with 15 bases in the middle. CDR3 length: 14 residues.

In DNA, the CDR3 is TGTGCCAGCTCACCGACAGGGACGAACACCGGGGAGCTGTTTTTT. This encodes CASSPTGTNTGELFF. The chain recombines TRBV18 with TRBJ2-2; 7 bases agree with TRBD1. Trimming removed 3 bases from V and 0 bases from J; junction bases left unmatched: 1. The germline V gene encodes CDR1 KGHSH and CDR2 LQKENI. This CDR3 is built from 15 residues.

The CDR3 coding sequence is TGCGCCAGCAGCAGCGGACAGGGAGGTAACTATGGCTACACCTTC. As protein: CASSSGQGGNYGYTF. V is TRBV5-1 and J is TRBJ1-2, with 8 positions matching TRBD1. V trimming: 4 bases; J trimming: 1 base; junction bases outside the gene matches: 6. The CDR3 totals 15 residues. Germline assignment: CDR1 SGHRS and CDR2 YFSETQ.

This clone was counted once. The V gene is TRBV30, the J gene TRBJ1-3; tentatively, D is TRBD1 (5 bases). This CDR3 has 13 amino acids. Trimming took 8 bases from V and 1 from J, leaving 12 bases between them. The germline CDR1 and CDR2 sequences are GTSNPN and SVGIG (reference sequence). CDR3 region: CAGTSGSGNTIYF. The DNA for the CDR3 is TGTGCCGGCACTTCAGGGTCTGGAAACACCATATATTTT. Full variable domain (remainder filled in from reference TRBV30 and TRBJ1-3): SQTIHQWPATLVQPVGSPLSLECTVEGTSNPNLYWYRQAAGRGLQLLFYSVGIGQISSEVPQNLSASRPQDRQFILSSKKLLLSDSGFYLCAGTSGSGNTIYFGEGSWLTVV.

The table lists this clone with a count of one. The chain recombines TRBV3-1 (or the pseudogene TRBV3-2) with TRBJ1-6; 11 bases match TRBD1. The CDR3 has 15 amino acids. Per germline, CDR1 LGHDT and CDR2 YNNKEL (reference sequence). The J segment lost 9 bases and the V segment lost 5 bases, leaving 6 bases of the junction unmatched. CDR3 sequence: CASSEGQGVRSPLHF. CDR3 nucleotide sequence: TGTGCCAGCAGCGAGGGACAGGGGGTCCGTTCACCCCTCCACTTT.

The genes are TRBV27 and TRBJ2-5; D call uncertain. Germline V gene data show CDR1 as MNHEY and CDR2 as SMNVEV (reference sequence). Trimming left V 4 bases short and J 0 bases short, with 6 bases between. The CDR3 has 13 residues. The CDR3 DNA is TGTGCCAGCAGTTCCCCGTACCAAGAGACCCAGTACTTC. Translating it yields CASSSPYQETQYF.

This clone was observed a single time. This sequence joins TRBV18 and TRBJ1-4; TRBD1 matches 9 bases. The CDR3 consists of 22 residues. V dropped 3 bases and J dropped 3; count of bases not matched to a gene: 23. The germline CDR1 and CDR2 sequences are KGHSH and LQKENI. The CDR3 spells CASSPTNDPGQGIITPNEKLFF. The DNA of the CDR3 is TGTGCCAGCTCACCGACGAACGACCCGGGACAGGGCATTATCACACCTAATGAAAAACTGTTTTTT.

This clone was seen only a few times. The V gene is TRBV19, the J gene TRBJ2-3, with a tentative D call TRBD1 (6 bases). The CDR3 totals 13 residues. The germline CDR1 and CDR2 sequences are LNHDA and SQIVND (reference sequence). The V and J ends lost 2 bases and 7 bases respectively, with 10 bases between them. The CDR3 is CASSITGLNTQYF. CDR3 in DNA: TGTGCCAGTAGTATAACAGGGCTAAATACGCAGTATTTT. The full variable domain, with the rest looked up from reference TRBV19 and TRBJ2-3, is DGGITQSPKYLFRKEGQNVTLSCEQNLNHDAMYWYRQDPGQGLRLIYYSQIVNDFQKGDIAEGYSVSREKKESFPLTVTSAQKNPTAFYLCASSITGLNTQYFGPGTRLTVL.

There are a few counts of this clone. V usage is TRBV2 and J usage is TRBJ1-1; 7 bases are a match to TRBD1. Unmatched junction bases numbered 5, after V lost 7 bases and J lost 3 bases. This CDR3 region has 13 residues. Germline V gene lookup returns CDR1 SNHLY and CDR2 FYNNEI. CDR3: CASIRDSYTEAFF. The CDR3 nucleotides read TGTGCCAGCATTCGGGACAGCTACACTGAAGCTTTCTTT.

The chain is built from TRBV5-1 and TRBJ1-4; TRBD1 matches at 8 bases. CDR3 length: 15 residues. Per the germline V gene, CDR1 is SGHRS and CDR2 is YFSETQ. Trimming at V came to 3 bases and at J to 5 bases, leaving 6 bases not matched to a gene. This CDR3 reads CASSWKGQENEKLFF. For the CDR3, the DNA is TGCGCCAGCAGCTGGAAGGGACAGGAGAATGAAAAACTGTTTTTT.

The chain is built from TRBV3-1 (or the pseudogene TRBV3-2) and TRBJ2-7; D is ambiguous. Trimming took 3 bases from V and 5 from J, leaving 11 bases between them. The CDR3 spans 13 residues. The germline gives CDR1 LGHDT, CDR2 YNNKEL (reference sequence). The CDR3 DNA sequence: TGTGCCAGCAGCCATCGAGAAAATAACGAGCAGTACTTC. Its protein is CASSHRENNEQYF.

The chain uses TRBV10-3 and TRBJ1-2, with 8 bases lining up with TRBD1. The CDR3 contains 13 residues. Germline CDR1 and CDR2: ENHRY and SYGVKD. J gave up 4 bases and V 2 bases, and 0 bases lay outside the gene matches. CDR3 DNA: TGTGCCATCAGTGAGGACAGGGGCTATGGCTACACCTTC. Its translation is CAISEDRGYGYTF.

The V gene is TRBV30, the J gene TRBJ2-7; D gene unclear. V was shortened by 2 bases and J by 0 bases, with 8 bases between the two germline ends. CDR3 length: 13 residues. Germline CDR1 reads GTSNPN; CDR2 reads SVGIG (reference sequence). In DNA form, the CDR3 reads TGTGCCTGGAGTTTACCGAGCTCCTACGAGCAGTACTTC. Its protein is CAWSLPSSYEQYF.

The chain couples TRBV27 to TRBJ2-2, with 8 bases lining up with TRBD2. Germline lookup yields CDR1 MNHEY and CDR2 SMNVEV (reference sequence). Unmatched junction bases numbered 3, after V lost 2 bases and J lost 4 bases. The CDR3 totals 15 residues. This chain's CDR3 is CASSLILAGTGELFF. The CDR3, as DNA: TGTGCCAGCAGTTTAATCCTAGCGGGCACCGGGGAGCTGTTTTTT.